This T cell receptor beta chain was identified during a study of shared clonotypes between healthy human individuals. Whole-study context: Each donor had three CD4 naive, three CD4 memory, two CD8 naive and one CD8 memory plate.

Libraries were prepared by immunoSEQ multiplex PCR; TCRdb keeps only in-frame clonotypes and omits some of them. The table includes a few million clones, around 93% detected once. Cells designated naive CD8 were CD45RO-negative and were positively selected for CCR7, with terminally differentiated effector memory CD45RA+ cells excluded. All the donors were Caucasian adults who lived in Nashville, Tennessee. The sequence derives from a man aged 18 to 35 in good health. Some clones in this sample may be carry-over from other donors' samples. The sequenced sample consisted of naive CD8+ T cells from PBMCs.

The CDR3, as DNA: TGCGCCAGCAGTGATCGGCGGGGGCGCGTTGAGACCCAGTACTTC. This gives the protein CASSDRRGRVETQYF. The chain combines TRBV10-1 with TRBJ2-5, with D possibly matching TRBD2 (7 bases). This CDR3 region has 15 residues. CDR1 is WNHNN, CDR2 SYGVQD, per germline (reference sequence). Trimming shortened V by 3 bases and J by 5 bases, and 16 bases separated the two germline ends.